Sequencing of this T cell receptor beta chain was carried out in a study of blood T cell repertoires in COVID-19. Study details: The study drew acute and convalescent COVID-19 samples from the United States, Italy and Spain.

Authors' processing steps: Nucleated cell counts were estimated from reference gene primer amplification. Sequencing used immunoSEQ multiplex PCR; TCRdb keeps in-frame clones, though not all of them. V, J and clone size are those of that table, while D and trimming were read from the DNA. Of some 310,000 clones listed, just under 90% are singletons. This clone was detected only once. The CDR3 has 14 amino acids. Germline CDR1 MNHEY, CDR2 SMNVEV (reference sequence). V trimming: 6 bases; J trimming: 5 bases; junction bases outside the gene matches: 5. Individuals drawn from about 26 US areas were about 18 to 90 years old. Membership in each cohort depended on participant-reported clinical history.

The sequence was collected from a woman under 40 who had recovered from COVID-19. The chain links TRBV27 to TRBJ2-3, with 10 bases matching TRBD2. The sequenced sample consisted of PBMCs or T cells enriched from blood (not recorded which). This CDR3 reads CASSLSSGGDTQYF. The CDR3 DNA reads as TGTGCCAGCAGCCTATCTAGCGGGGGAGATACGCAGTATTTT.